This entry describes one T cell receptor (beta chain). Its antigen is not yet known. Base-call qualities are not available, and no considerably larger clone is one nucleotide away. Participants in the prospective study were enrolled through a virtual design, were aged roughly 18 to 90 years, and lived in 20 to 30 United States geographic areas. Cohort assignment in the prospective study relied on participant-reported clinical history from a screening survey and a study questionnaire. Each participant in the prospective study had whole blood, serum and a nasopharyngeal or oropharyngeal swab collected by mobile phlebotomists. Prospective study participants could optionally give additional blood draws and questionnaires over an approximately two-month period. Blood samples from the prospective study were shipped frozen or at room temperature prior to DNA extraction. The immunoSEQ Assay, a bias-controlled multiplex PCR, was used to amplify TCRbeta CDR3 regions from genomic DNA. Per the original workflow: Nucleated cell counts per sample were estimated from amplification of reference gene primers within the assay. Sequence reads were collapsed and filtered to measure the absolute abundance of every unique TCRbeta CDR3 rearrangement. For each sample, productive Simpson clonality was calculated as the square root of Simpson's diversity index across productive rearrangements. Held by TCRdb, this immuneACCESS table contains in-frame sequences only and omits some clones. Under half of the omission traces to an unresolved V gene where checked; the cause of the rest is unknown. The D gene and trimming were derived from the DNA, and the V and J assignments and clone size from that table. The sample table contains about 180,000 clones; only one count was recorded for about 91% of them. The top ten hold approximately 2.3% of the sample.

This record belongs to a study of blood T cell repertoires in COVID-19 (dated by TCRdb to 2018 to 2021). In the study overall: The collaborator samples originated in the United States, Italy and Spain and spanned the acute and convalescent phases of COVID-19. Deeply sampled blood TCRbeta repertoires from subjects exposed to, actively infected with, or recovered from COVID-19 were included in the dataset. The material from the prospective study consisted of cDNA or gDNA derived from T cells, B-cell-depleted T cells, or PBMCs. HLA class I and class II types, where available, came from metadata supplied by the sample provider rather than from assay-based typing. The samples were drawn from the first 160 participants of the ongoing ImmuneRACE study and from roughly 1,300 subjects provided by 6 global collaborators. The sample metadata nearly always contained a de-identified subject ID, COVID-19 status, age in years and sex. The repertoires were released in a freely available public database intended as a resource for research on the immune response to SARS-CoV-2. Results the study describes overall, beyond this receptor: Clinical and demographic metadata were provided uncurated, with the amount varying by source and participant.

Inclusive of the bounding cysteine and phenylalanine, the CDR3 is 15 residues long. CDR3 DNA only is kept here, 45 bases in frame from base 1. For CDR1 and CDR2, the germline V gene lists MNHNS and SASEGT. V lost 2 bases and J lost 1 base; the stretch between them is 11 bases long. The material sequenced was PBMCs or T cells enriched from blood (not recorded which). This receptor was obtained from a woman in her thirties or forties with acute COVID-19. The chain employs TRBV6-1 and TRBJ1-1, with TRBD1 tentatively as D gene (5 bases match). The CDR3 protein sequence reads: CASSESVGENTEAFF. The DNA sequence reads TGTGCCAGCAGTGAATCTGTAGGGGAGAACACTGAAGCTTTCTTT.